One T cell receptor beta chain is described in this entry. As yet, its antigen is unknown. This entry belongs to a study of PD-1 blockade in classical Hodgkin lymphoma. At the level of the study: The patients were dosed with nivolumab 3 mg/kg, infused intravenously every 2 weeks.

Every patient had relapsed following autologous stem cell transplantation, and cohorts differed in brentuximab vedotin exposure. Complete response, partial response or progressive disease constituted the best response categories observed. The CDR3 spans 19 residues. The V and J ends lost 4 bases and 2 bases, in that order; junction bases with no gene match: 19. Per the germline V gene, CDR1 is SEHNR and CDR2 is FQNEAQ (reference sequence). Study-wide results and limits: Newly diagnosed patients were reported to start with lower TCR diversity than healthy donors.

Using immunoSEQ multiplex PCR, the repertoire was profiled, and TCRdb retains in-frame clones only, with some absent. The data hold about 11,000 clones, with around 74% observed a single time. The source was peripheral blood mononuclear cells (PBMCs), collected at baseline. The TCR comes from a human donor with classical Hodgkin lymphoma. The chain combines TRBV7-9 with TRBJ2-5; 7 nucleotides agree with TRBD2. DNA for the CDR3: TGTGCCAGCAGCTCAAGAAGAATGAGGGCAGGCGGGGGACAAGAGACCCAGTACTTC. Amino acids: CASSSRRMRAGGGQETQYF.